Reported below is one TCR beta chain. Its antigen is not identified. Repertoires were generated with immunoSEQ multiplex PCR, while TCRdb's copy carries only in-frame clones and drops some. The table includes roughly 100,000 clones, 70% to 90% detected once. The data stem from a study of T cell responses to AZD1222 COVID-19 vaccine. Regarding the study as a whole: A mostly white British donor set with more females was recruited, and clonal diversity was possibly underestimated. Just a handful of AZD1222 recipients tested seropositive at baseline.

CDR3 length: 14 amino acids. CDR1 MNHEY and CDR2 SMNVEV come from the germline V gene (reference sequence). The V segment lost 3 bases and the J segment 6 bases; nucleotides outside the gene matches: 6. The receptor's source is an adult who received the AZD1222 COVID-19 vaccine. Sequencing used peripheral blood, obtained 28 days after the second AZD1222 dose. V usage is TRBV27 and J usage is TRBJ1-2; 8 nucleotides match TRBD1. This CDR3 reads CASSFRTGNHGYTF. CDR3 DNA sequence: TGTGCCAGCAGTTTTAGGACAGGGAACCATGGCTACACCTTC.